This T cell receptor beta chain emerged from a study of shared clonotypes between healthy human individuals. The CDR3 runs to 14 residues. The germline CDR1 and CDR2 sequences are SGHAT and FQNNGV. The V gene lost 1 base and the J gene lost 3 bases, with 10 bases spanning the gap. Using immunoSEQ multiplex PCR, the repertoire was profiled, and TCRdb retains in-frame clones only, with some absent. The sample includes over 75,000 clones, about 70% of them seen just once. The chain combines TRBV11-2 with TRBJ2-7; possible D gene TRBD2, 5 bases. This sequence originates from a man in his thirties or forties in good health. Sequenced material: memory CD8+ T cells sorted from blood. The subset denotes: CD45RO+ cells pooled with CCR7-negative TemRA cells. The CDR3 sequence is CASSLAGSGYEQYF. The CDR3 DNA reads as TGTGCCAGCAGCTTAGCGGGGAGTGGCTACGAGCAGTACTTC. Full variable domain (outside the CDR3, taken from reference TRBV11-2 and TRBJ2-7): EAGVAQSPRYKIIEKRQSVAFWCNPISGHATLYWYQQILGQGPKLLIQFQNNGVVDDSQLPKDRFSAERLKGVDSTLKIQPAKLEDSAVYLCASSLAGSGYEQYFGPGTRLTVT.